This TCR beta chain was observed in a study of shared clonotypes between healthy human individuals. Broader study findings: Between four donors, naive CD4 clonotypes were shared at a level of about 5%. Donors were few, which limited the genetic and exposure-history diversity represented.

CD45RO-negative, CCR7-selected cells formed the naive CD8 fraction, which excluded terminally differentiated effector memory CD45RA+ cells. Every subset's genomic DNA went evenly onto several immunoSEQ plates. Each sorted subset replicate got 200 ng genomic DNA, tens of thousands of genomes. Some clones are missing from TCRdb's copy, which holds only in-frame ones; the method was immunoSEQ multiplex PCR. The data hold roughly 2 million clones, with just under 95% observed a single time. As to this clone: Its antigen is not known. In the same sample, other DNA sequences code for this CDR3.

V lost 2 bases and J 3 bases, leaving 9 bases between the germline ends. This CDR3 is built from 14 residues. Germline V gene sequence: CDR1 MNHEY, CDR2 SVGAGI. This clonotype was obtained from a man aged 18-30 years in good health. Material: naive CD8+ T cells sorted from blood. The V and J genes are TRBV6-5 and TRBJ2-3; D is uncertain. The DNA for the CDR3 is TGTGCCAGCAGTTACGGTCTGGGAACAGATACGCAGTATTTT. Translation: CASSYGLGTDTQYF.